The 10 T cell receptor beta chains in this list originate from one sample, sequenced in a study of cytomegalovirus exposure and HLA in healthy donors. The PCR employed 60 Vbeta primers together with 13 Jbeta primers. The method was immunoSEQ multiplex PCR; TCRdb's version includes in-frame clones alone and lacks a portion of them. Of tens of thousands of clones in the sample, less than 80% are singletons; the top ten hold about 8.2%. Sequencing was done on a sample of PBMCs. The origin of the receptors is a man in his 60s in good health and CMV-seropositive.

The V gene is TRBV5-1, the J gene TRBJ2-7, with 10 nucleotides matching TRBD1. Germline CDR1 reads SGHRS; CDR2 reads YFSETQ. CDR3 length equals 15 residues. V shed 4 bases and J 3 bases; nucleotides not matched to a gene: 7. In DNA, the CDR3 is TGCGCCAGCAGCCGGGGTAGGACAGGGGGCTACGAGCAGTACTTC. The encoded protein is CASSRGRTGGYEQYF.

The V call is TRBV6-5, the J call TRBJ2-7, with 8 bases fitting TRBD2. V shed 3 bases, J shed 5 bases, and the junction held 9 bases outside the gene matches. The germline V gene has CDR1 MNHEY and CDR2 SVGAGI. CDR3 size: 15 residues. CDR3 amino acids: CASSYAAGEVNEQYF. The CDR3 coding sequence is TGTGCCAGCAGTTATGCAGCGGGAGAAGTGAACGAGCAGTACTTC.

In this sample, this clone turned up a few times. The rearrangement links TRBV10-2 to TRBJ2-7, with 10 bases that match TRBD1. After removal of 3 bases from V and 3 bases from J, the junction contained 5 bases not matched to a gene. Germline CDR1 is WSHSY and CDR2 is SAAADI. The CDR3 has 15 residues. DNA for the CDR3: TGCGCCAGCAGTGATCGGGACAGGGGACACTACGAGCAGTACTTC. Translated: CASSDRDRGHYEQYF.

This clone appeared a single time. This rearrangement joins TRBV5-5 to TRBJ2-2, with a tentative D call TRBD1 (6 bases). The CDR3 is made up of 16 amino acids. CDR1 SGHKS and CDR2 YYEKEE come from the germline V gene (reference sequence). The V end was cut by 0 bases, the J end by 2 bases, with 11 bases between. CDR3 nucleotide sequence: TGTGCCAGCAGCTTGGTTCAGGGGCTCAACACCGGGGAGCTGTTTTTT. Translated, it gives CASSLVQGLNTGELFF.

CDR3 sequence: CASSYSTGIEAFF. DNA for the CDR3: TGTGCCAGCAGTTACTCTACAGGGATCGAAGCTTTCTTT. The genes are TRBV6-5 and TRBJ1-1; D might be TRBD1 (6 bases). Germline loops: CDR1 MNHEY, CDR2 SVGAGI. This CDR3 has 13 residues. Trimming removed 0 bases at V and 8 bases at J, with 10 bases between.

This chain uses TRBV27 with TRBJ1-2; 7 bases fit TRBD1. V shed 3 bases and J 2 bases; nucleotides not matched to a gene: 6. Germline CDR1 reads MNHEY; CDR2 reads SMNVEV (reference sequence). The CDR3 runs to 15 residues. For the CDR3, the DNA is TGTGCCAGCAGTTTCGGGGACAGTTTAAACTATGGCTACACCTTC. Translating it yields CASSFGDSLNYGYTF.

The V and J genes are TRBV19 and TRBJ2-7; weak D call: TRBD1 (5 bases). V gave up 9 bases and J gave up 0 bases, with 12 bases separating them. Germline V lookup: CDR1 LNHDA, CDR2 SQIVND (reference sequence). This CDR3 has 13 amino acids. Written as DNA, the CDR3 is TGTGCCAGCCCAAACAGGAGCTCCTACGAGCAGTACTTC. This codes for CASPNRSSYEQYF.

This clone appeared once. V and J are TRBV2 and TRBJ1-4; 12 positions match TRBD1. Germline CDR1 reads SNHLY; CDR2 reads FYNNEI. The CDR3 totals 15 residues. The J segment lost 7 bases and the V segment lost 6 bases, leaving 6 bases of the junction unmatched. CDR3 amino acids: CASRGQGASGEKLFF. The DNA of the CDR3 is TGTGCCAGCAGGGGACAGGGGGCGTCGGGTGAAAAACTGTTTTTT.

This chain uses TRBV6-4 with TRBJ1-1; tentatively, D is TRBD1 (6 bases). Germline values: CDR1 MRHNA, CDR2 SNTAGT. Trimming cost V 6 bases and J 0 bases, with 11 bases left between them. This CDR3 comprises 14 residues. DNA of the CDR3: TGTGCCAGCAGAGGGGACAACATGAACACTGAAGCTTTCTTT. Amino acid sequence: CASRGDNMNTEAFF.

This clone was counted between two and nine times. The chain joins TRBV5-1 to TRBJ2-2; 7 bases match TRBD1. This CDR3 spans 15 amino acids. V was pared by 2 bases and J by 6 bases, with 7 bases of the junction left unmatched. In germline, CDR1 is SGHRS, CDR2 YFSETQ. The CDR3 sequence: CASSFRNDRAGELFF. The CDR3 DNA reads as TGCGCCAGCAGCTTTCGAAACGACAGGGCCGGGGAGCTGTTTTTT.